The clone carrying this T cell receptor (beta chain) was seen repeatedly, ten times or more. Its antigen is not identified. The donors were all healthy and Caucasian. This specimen comes from a study of identical twins. Broader study findings: Invariant MAIT and iNKT cells may have partly biased zero-insertion analyses. Compared with unrelated sharing, twin-shared out-of-frame alpha sequences had more low-probability sequences.

A universal primer site was incorporated via template switching, and the cDNA contained unique molecular identifiers. Using its own MiXCR run on the 5' RACE reads, TCRdb lists one record per CDR3 protein. The data hold 260,000 or so distinct CDR3 sequences, with approximately 8% observed a single time. This sample also belongs to another study, concerning yellow fever vaccine responses in identical twins.

The sequence was obtained from a woman between 18 and 29 years old in good health. Sample: CD8+ T cells sorted from blood.

CDR3: CASSGADRWGTDTQYF. As DNA, the CDR3 is TGTGCCAGCAGTGGGGCGGACCGGTGGGGCACAGATACGCAGTATTTT. The V and J genes are TRBV2 and TRBJ2-3, with D uncertain. Looked up from germline, CDR1 is SNHLY and CDR2 is FYNNEI. Trimming pared 4 bases from V and 1 base from J, leaving 15 bases between. The CDR3 runs to 16 residues.